The 24 T cell receptor beta chains below come from one sample, sequenced in a study of shared clonotypes between healthy human individuals (TCRdb year 2020). Library generation was performed with the immunoSEQ multiplex PCR assay. The table comes from immuneACCESS by way of TCRdb, which keeps in-frame sequences with V and J called. Part of the clones is missing from these tables; in studies checked, under half for an unresolved V gene and the rest for unknown reasons. The sample includes around 1.9 million clones, with 85% to 95% observed a single time. Jointly, the top ten make up over 1.5% of the sample. CD8 naive samples were CD45RO-negative cells positively selected for CCR7, giving a CD45RA+CCR7+ population that excluded TemRA cells. The specimen sequenced was naive CD8+ T cells from PBMCs. The cell subset or site tag for this specimen amounts to: CD45RA+CCR7+. The receptors come from a man between 18 and 35 years old in good health. Some clones in this sample may be carry-over from other donors' samples.

The chain recombines TRBV27 with TRBJ2-1; D call uncertain. The length of the CDR3 is 11 residues. Germline values: CDR1 MNHEY, CDR2 SMNVEV (reference sequence). Trimming stripped 6 bases from V and 8 bases from J, with 8 bases between. For the CDR3, the DNA is TGTGCCAGCAGCACTGGACATGAGCAGTTCTTC. It is translated as CASSTGHEQFF.

The chain joins TRBV27 to TRBJ2-7, with 7 nucleotides matching TRBD1. The CDR3 has 16 amino acids. The V gene end was trimmed by 4 bases and the J gene end by 3 bases; junction bases not matched to a gene: 12. CDR1 MNHEY and CDR2 SMNVEV come from the germline V gene (reference sequence). CDR3 sequence (DNA): TGTGCCAGCAGTTCCCAGTGGCAGGGGGTAGTCTACGAGCAGTACTTC. It encodes CASSSQWQGVVYEQYF.

This chain uses TRBV27 with TRBJ1-1; tentative D call: TRBD1 (5 bases). The germline V gene encodes CDR1 MNHEY and CDR2 SMNVEV (reference sequence). The V end lost 6 bases, the J end lost 1 base, and 18 bases lay between the germline ends. This CDR3 comprises 16 residues. The DNA of the CDR3 is TGTGCCAGCAGAGAGTCCGTGGGGGTGGGGAACACTGAAGCTTTCTTT. As protein: CASRESVGVGNTEAFF.

The CDR3 sequence is CAWEVGLYNEQFF. CDR3 DNA sequence: TGTGCCTGGGAGGTGGGTCTCTACAATGAGCAGTTCTTC. The rearrangement joins TRBV30 to TRBJ2-1; D call uncertain. The CDR3 runs 13 residues. CDR1 is GTSNPN, CDR2 SVGIG, per germline (reference sequence). V lost 5 bases and J 3 bases, leaving 11 bases between the germline ends.

The gene calls are TRBV13 and TRBJ2-5; possibly TRBD1 or TRBD2 for D (6 bases each). The CDR3 has 13 amino acids. The germline gives CDR1 PRHDT, CDR2 FYEKMQ (reference sequence). V was clipped by 6 bases and J by 5 bases, with 13 bases between them. CDR3 sequence: CASRTGGRETQYF. CDR3 in DNA: TGTGCCAGCAGGACAGGAGGGCGCGAGACCCAGTACTTC.

The sample holds one count of this clone. The chain is built from TRBV5-6 and TRBJ2-5, with 7 bases that match TRBD1. The end of the DNA is better explained by TRBJ2-7, so the J call may be wrong. The germline CDR1 and CDR2 sequences are SGHDT and YYEEEE. The CDR3 length is 12 residues. CDR3 coding DNA: TGTGCCAGCAGCTTCCGGGACAGCGAGCAGTACTTC. Amino acid sequence: CASSFRDSEQYF.

This chain uses TRBV14 with TRBJ2-7, with D maybe TRBD2 (5 bases). Germline V CDR1 and CDR2: SGHDN, FVKESK. This CDR3 is 15 amino acids long. V lost 0 bases and J 2 bases, leaving 11 bases between the germline ends. CDR3 sequence reads: CASSQEADGPYEQYF. In DNA form, the CDR3 reads TGTGCCAGCAGCCAAGAAGCGGACGGACCCTACGAGCAGTACTTC.

This clone was detected once. The genes are TRBV6-1 and TRBJ2-2; 9 bases align to TRBD1. Germline V gives CDR1 MNHNS, CDR2 SASEGT. The trim removed 5 bases at V and 4 bases at J, leaving 5 bases unmatched. The CDR3 runs 15 residues. Here the CDR3 reads CASSPGTGRTGELFF. CDR3 DNA sequence: TGTGCCAGCAGTCCAGGGACAGGGCGCACCGGGGAGCTGTTTTTT.

This clone appeared once. This chain uses TRBV7-6 with TRBJ2-7; 9 bases align to TRBD2. V lost 6 bases, J lost 3 bases, and 6 bases stayed unmatched. CDR3 length: 14 amino acids. Germline loops: CDR1 SGHVS, CDR2 FNYEAQ. In nucleotides, the CDR3 is TGTGCCAGCAGTTGGGCGCGGGAGGGCTACGAGCAGTACTTC. Amino acid sequence: CASSWAREGYEQYF.

The chain is built from TRBV27 and TRBJ2-5, with 9 bases lining up with TRBD2. Germline trimming cut 8 bases from V and 5 bases from J; bases unmatched to any gene: 15. The CDR3 is made up of 16 amino acids. Per the germline V gene, CDR1 is MNHEY and CDR2 is SMNVEV (reference sequence). CDR3 residues: CASSARREGLGETQYF. CDR3 DNA: TGTGCCAGCTCCGCCCGGCGGGAGGGCCTTGGTGAGACCCAGTACTTC.

CDR3 DNA sequence: TGTGCCAGCAGTCCTTGGGGACAGGGGGACAATGAGCAGTTCTTC. It yields the protein CASSPWGQGDNEQFF. The chain has TRBV27 and TRBJ2-1; the match to TRBD1 covers 11 bases. The germline gives CDR1 MNHEY, CDR2 SMNVEV (reference sequence). The junction had 5 bases not matched to a gene; V was cut back by 5 bases and J by 5 bases. The CDR3 totals 15 residues.

Remarks on this clone: Other DNA sequences of this sample code for an identical CDR3. The genes are TRBV9 and TRBJ1-2, with a weak D call TRBD1 (6 bases). V gave up 0 bases and J gave up 8 bases, with 8 bases separating them. This CDR3 has 12 amino acids. Germline CDR1 reads SGDLS; CDR2 reads YYNGEE. CDR3 sequence reads: CASSVGRGGYTF. CDR3 coding DNA: TGTGCCAGCAGCGTAGGCAGGGGAGGCTACACCTTC.

The V and J genes are TRBV6-1 and TRBJ2-1; 8 bases are shared with TRBD2. The CDR3 runs to 16 residues. J was trimmed by 5 bases and V by 2 bases; bases with no gene match: 8. Germline lookup yields CDR1 MNHNS and CDR2 SASEGT. The CDR3 is CASSELVSGINNEQFF. The DNA of the CDR3 is TGTGCCAGCAGTGAATTGGTTAGCGGGATAAACAATGAGCAGTTCTTC.

The chain carries TRBV7-9 and TRBJ2-7; no clear D gene. V was pared by 4 bases and J by 3 bases, with 10 bases between. This CDR3 region has 13 residues. Germline V gene data show CDR1 as SEHNR and CDR2 as FQNEAQ (reference sequence). DNA of the CDR3: TGTGCCAGCAGCTCTACCCCTTTCTACGAGCAGTACTTC. This encodes CASSSTPFYEQYF.

The chain is built from TRBV9 and TRBJ2-3, with D possibly being TRBD2 (6 bases). Trimming removed 7 bases at V and 3 bases at J, with 15 bases between. This CDR3 has 14 residues. Germline CDR1 and CDR2: SGDLS and YYNGEE. CDR3 residues: CASSRAGWTDTQYF. The CDR3 nucleotides are TGTGCCAGCTCGCGGGCGGGATGGACAGATACGCAGTATTTT.

V usage is TRBV2 and J usage is TRBJ2-2; D may be TRBD2 (6 bases). V was cut by 11 bases and J by 0 bases, with 25 bases left in between. The CDR3 has 18 amino acids. The germline V gene has CDR1 SNHLY and CDR2 FYNNEI. This CDR3 reads CAAGWDSGRGPNTGELFF. The CDR3 DNA reads as TGTGCCGCCGGGTGGGACTCTGGGCGCGGTCCGAACACCGGGGAGCTGTTTTTT.

A word on this clone: Other nucleotide sequences from this sample produce the same CDR3. The rearrangement links TRBV7-9 to TRBJ2-3; 11 positions match TRBD1. The germline V gene has CDR1 SEHNR and CDR2 FQNEAQ (reference sequence). After removal of 4 bases from V and 5 bases from J, the junction contained 5 bases not matched to a gene. The CDR3 spans 15 residues. The CDR3 sequence is CASSSPGQGVDTQYF. The CDR3 DNA is TGTGCCAGCAGCTCGCCGGGACAGGGGGTAGATACGCAGTATTTT.

This rearrangement joins TRBV29-1 to TRBJ1-2; D not certain. Germline CDR1 and CDR2: SQVTM and ANQGSEA. The CDR3 sequence is 12 residues long. Trimming took off 7 bases at V and 2 bases at J, with 11 bases between the two ends. CDR3 amino acids: CSADVGNYGYTF. The CDR3 nucleotides read TGCAGCGCTGATGTGGGGAACTATGGCTACACCTTC.

The chain has TRBV9 and TRBJ2-5; D is uncertain. The CDR3 sequence is 15 residues long. The V gene lost 3 bases and the J gene lost 4 bases, with 16 bases spanning the gap. Germline lookup yields CDR1 SGDLS and CDR2 YYNGEE. The DNA for the CDR3 is TGTGCCAGCAGCGCCATCGGGTCCGGTGCAGAGACCCAGTACTTC. Translating it yields CASSAIGSGAETQYF.

The chain has TRBV9 and TRBJ2-7; the D gene is possibly TRBD2 (6 bases). This CDR3 has 15 residues. V was shortened by 3 bases and J by 6 bases, with 19 bases between the two germline ends. Germline V gives CDR1 SGDLS, CDR2 YYNGEE. The CDR3 sequence: CASSEGGGVLSEQYF. The CDR3 nucleotides are TGTGCCAGCAGCGAGGGAGGCGGTGTCCTCTCCGAGCAGTACTTC.

A single count supports this clone. The V gene is TRBV5-4, the J gene TRBJ2-6; weak D call: TRBD2 (5 bases). V dropped 2 bases and J dropped 1 base, with 7 bases sitting between them. Germline V gene data show CDR1 as SGHNT and CDR2 as YYREEE (reference sequence). The CDR3 consists of 15 residues. The chain's CDR3 is CASSFVASGANVLTF. CDR3 DNA sequence: TGTGCCAGCAGCTTCGTAGCGTCTGGGGCCAACGTCCTGACTTTC.

J is TRBJ2-7 and V is TRBV7-9; TRBD1 agrees at 9 bases. Trimming cost V 4 bases and J 7 bases; bases outside gene matches: 11. CDR1 and CDR2 (germline): SEHNR, FQNEAQ (reference sequence). The CDR3 spans 15 residues. The CDR3 DNA reads TGTGCCAGCAGCTGGGGACAGGGCCCCCTCGGGGAGCAGTACTTC. Amino acid sequence: CASSWGQGPLGEQYF.

This clone was seen only once. The gene calls are TRBV7-9 and TRBJ1-2; D not resolved. The CDR3 covers 14 residues. Trimming left V 5 bases short and J 4 bases short, with 14 bases between. Germline-derived CDR1 and CDR2 are SEHNR and FQNEAQ (reference sequence). CDR3 protein: CASSLGPVRYGYTF. CDR3 DNA: TGTGCCAGCAGCCTCGGGCCCGTTCGCTATGGCTACACCTTC.

Of note for this clone: Other DNA sequences of this sample code for an identical CDR3. The rearrangement links TRBV9 to TRBJ2-7, with D unresolved. Germline CDR1 and CDR2: SGDLS and YYNGEE. V lost 0 bases, J lost 3 bases, and 7 bases lay in between. The CDR3 is made up of 13 amino acids. The CDR3 region is CASSVAGDYEQYF. CDR3 in DNA: TGTGCCAGCAGCGTAGCTGGAGACTACGAGCAGTACTTC.